What follows is one TCR beta chain and its context. The antigen is undetermined. Clones were read by immunoSEQ multiplex PCR, and TCRdb kept only the in-frame ones, dropping some. The sample holds under 95,000 clones, 80% to 95% seen once. This sample was included in a study of Tregs in tolerant kidney transplant recipients. Study results and caveats: Tregs expanded with activated donor B cells seemed most donor-specific. For some patients, primers changed over time, blocking nucleotide-level comparison.

The sequencing used Tregs from blood, collected before the transplant. This sequence was found in a human donor who received a combined kidney and bone marrow transplant.

CDR3 in DNA: TGTGCCAGCAGTTTGTACCAGAGCTCTGGAAACACCATATATTTT. It translates to CASSLYQSSGNTIYF. This chain links TRBV28 with TRBJ1-3; D is uncertain. The germline V gene encodes CDR1 MDHEN and CDR2 SYDVKM. The V and J ends lost 3 bases and 0 bases respectively, with 9 bases between them. The CDR3 is 15 residues long.